This TCR beta chain stems from a study of human T cells and chemical hapten exposure. As for time point: patch test 2, 6 weeks after DPC sensitization. Described treatment: therapeutic diphenylcyclopropenone sensitization with weekly scalp DPC. The drawing of blood occurred before each patch test was applied. CDR1 and CDR2 (germline): MNHEY, SVGEGT. The junction had 11 bases not matched to a gene; V was cut back by 5 bases and J by 3 bases. CDR3 length: 16 residues. Each cDNA molecule in the library carried unique molecular identifiers. As processed by the authors: Counts of TCRs in each sample centred on a median of around 99,000 and extended from roughly 25,000 to 750,000. A single record per CDR3 protein comes from TCRdb applying MiXCR to the RACE reads. Clone size and V and J calls follow TCRdb, not the original study. Of tens of thousands of distinct CDR3 sequences listed, 8% to 13% are singletons.

This TCR was sampled from a man aged 35 to 55 with alopecia areata. Some clones in this sample may be carry-over from other donors' samples. The gene calls are TRBV6-2 or TRBV6-3 and TRBJ2-7; 9 nucleotides line up with TRBD2. The sample here was whole blood, taken in connection with sensitization to the hapten diphenylcyclopropenone (DPC). In nucleotides, the CDR3 is TGTGCCAGCAGTACCCCCCATCTAGCGGGGAACTACGAGCAGTACGTC. It yields the protein CASSTPHLAGNYEQYV.